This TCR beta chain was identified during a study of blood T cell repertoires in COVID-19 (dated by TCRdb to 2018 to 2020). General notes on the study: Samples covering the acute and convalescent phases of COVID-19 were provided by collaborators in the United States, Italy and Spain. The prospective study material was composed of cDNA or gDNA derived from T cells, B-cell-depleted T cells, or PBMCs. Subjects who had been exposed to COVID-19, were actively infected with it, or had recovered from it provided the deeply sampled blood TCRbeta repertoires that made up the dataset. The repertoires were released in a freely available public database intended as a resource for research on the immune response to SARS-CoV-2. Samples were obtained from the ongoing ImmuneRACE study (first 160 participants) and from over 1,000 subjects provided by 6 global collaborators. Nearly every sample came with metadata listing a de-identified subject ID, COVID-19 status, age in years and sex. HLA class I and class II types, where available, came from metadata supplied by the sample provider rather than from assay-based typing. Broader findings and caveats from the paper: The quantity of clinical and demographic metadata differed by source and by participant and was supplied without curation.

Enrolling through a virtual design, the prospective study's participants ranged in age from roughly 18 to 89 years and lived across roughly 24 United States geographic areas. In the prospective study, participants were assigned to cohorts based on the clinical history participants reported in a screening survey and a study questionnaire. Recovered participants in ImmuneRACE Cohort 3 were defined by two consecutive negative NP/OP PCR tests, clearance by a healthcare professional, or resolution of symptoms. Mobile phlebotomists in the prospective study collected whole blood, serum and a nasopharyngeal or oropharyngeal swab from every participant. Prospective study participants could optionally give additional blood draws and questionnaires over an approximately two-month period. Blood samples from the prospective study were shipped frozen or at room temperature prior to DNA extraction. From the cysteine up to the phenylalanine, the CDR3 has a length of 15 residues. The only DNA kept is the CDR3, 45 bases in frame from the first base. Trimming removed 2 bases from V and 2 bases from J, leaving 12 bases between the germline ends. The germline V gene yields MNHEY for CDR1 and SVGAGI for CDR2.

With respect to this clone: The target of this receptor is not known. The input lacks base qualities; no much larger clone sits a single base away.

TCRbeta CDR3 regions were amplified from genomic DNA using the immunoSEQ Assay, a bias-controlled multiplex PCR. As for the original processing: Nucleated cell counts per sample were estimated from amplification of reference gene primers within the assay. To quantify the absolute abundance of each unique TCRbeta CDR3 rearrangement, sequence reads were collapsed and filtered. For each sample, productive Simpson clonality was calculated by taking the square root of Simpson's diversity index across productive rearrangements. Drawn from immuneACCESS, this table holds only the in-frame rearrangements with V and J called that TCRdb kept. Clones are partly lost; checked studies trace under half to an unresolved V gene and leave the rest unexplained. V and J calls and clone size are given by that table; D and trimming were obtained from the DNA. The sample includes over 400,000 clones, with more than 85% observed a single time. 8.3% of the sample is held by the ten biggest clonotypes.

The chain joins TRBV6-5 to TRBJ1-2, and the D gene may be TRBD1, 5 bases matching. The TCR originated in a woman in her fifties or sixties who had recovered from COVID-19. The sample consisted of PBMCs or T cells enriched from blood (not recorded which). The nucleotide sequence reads TGTGCCAGCAGTTACGATTTCAGGGTGAACTATGGCTACACCTTC. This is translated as CASSYDFRVNYGYTF.